The next 24 T cell receptor beta chains were all read from a single sample in a study of shared clonotypes between healthy human individuals. TCRdb's copy holds only in-frame clones and misses some; the assay was immunoSEQ multiplex PCR. The data show about 2.3 million clones, with 85% to 95% seen just once and under 0.45% held by the top ten. Material: naive CD4+ T cells from PBMCs. Subset of the sample: CD45RA+ positively selected. The receptors stem from a man younger than 30 in good health. Some clones in this sample may be carry-over from other donors' samples.

The gene calls are TRBV28 and TRBJ1-3; 8 bases match TRBD1. V shed 7 bases, J shed 3 bases, and the junction held 5 bases outside the gene matches. The germline CDR1 and CDR2 sequences are MDHEN and SYDVKM. The CDR3 length is 14 residues. The DNA of the CDR3 is TGTGCCAGCATCAGACAGGGGCTTGGAAACACCATATATTTT. Amino acids: CASIRQGLGNTIYF.

The chain carries TRBV2 and TRBJ1-5; no definite D call. CDR3 length equals 13 residues. Trimming took off 3 bases at V and 5 bases at J, with 8 bases between the two ends. The germline CDR1 and CDR2 sequences are SNHLY and FYNNEI. The CDR3 sequence is CASSDEGHQPQHF. DNA for the CDR3: TGTGCCAGCAGTGACGAAGGACATCAGCCCCAGCATTTT.

The chain combines TRBV5-1 with TRBJ1-3; D gene unclear. Germline CDR1 and CDR2: SGHRS and YFSETQ. V was shortened by 0 bases and J by 8 bases, with 15 bases between the two germline ends. The length of the CDR3 is 15 residues. CDR3 in amino acids: CASSLDYRDGYTIYF. The CDR3 DNA is TGCGCCAGCAGCTTGGATTATCGGGATGGCTACACCATATATTTT.

The chain recombines TRBV28 with TRBJ2-7; D may match TRBD1 or TRBD2 (6 bases each). The CDR3 consists of 14 residues. Germline CDR1 MDHEN, CDR2 SYDVKM. Trimming pared 6 bases from V and 6 bases from J, leaving 18 bases between. CDR3 sequence: CASSLPGTGAEQYF. The CDR3 nucleotides are TGTGCCAGCAGCCTTCCAGGGACGGGGGCCGAGCAGTACTTC.

The CDR3 region is CASSLGVAGHQETQYF. The CDR3 nucleotides read TGCGCCAGCAGCTTGGGAGTAGCGGGGCACCAAGAGACCCAGTACTTC. J is TRBJ2-5 and V is TRBV5-1; 8 bases map to TRBD2. The germline V gene has CDR1 SGHRS and CDR2 YFSETQ. V gave up 0 bases and J gave up 0 bases; unmatched junction bases: 4. This CDR3 comprises 16 residues.

This clone was recorded once. The chain joins TRBV14 to TRBJ2-5, with D maybe TRBD2 (5 bases). Trimming stripped 4 bases from V and 7 bases from J, with 10 bases between. CDR3 length: 12 residues. Germline CDR1 is SGHDN and CDR2 is FVKESK. The CDR3 DNA reads as TGTGCCAGCAGCCGCGGCCGGGGGACCCAGTACTTC. It encodes CASSRGRGTQYF.

CDR3 sequence (DNA): TGTGCCAGCAGTTTCCACAGGGGCACTAATGAAAAACTGTTTTTT. It specifies CASSFHRGTNEKLFF. The chain joins TRBV6-5 to TRBJ1-4; the match to TRBD1 covers 7 bases. Germline V lookup: CDR1 MNHEY, CDR2 SVGAGI. There are 15 residues in the CDR3. The V gene end was trimmed by 4 bases and the J gene end by 2 bases; junction bases not matched to a gene: 4.

The chain is built from TRBV2 and TRBJ2-7, with D possibly being TRBD1 (6 bases). Trimming removed 6 bases at V and 2 bases at J, with 11 bases between. From germline, CDR1 is SNHLY and CDR2 FYNNEI. The CDR3 length is 13 residues. The CDR3 sequence is CASRRTVAYEQYF. In nucleotides, the CDR3 is TGTGCCAGCAGGAGGACAGTAGCCTACGAGCAGTACTTC.

The rearrangement links TRBV2 to TRBJ1-4, with D possibly TRBD1 on 6 matching bases. V dropped 6 bases and J dropped 0 bases, with 8 bases sitting between them. This CDR3 region has 14 residues. CDR1 and CDR2 from the germline V gene are SNHLY and FYNNEI. The chain's CDR3 is CASRDSPTNEKLFF. CDR3 bases: TGTGCCAGCAGGGACAGCCCAACTAATGAAAAACTGTTTTTT.

The chain's CDR3 is CASRVRAGGAGELFF. In DNA form, the CDR3 reads TGTGCCAGCAGGGTGCGGGCAGGGGGAGCCGGGGAGCTGTTTTTT. The rearrangement uses TRBV28 and TRBJ2-2; 7 bases fit TRBD1. The CDR3 is made up of 15 amino acids. Trimming cost V 6 bases and J 6 bases; bases outside gene matches: 10. Germline lookup yields CDR1 MDHEN and CDR2 SYDVKM. Variable domain in full (rest from reference TRBV28 and TRBJ2-2): DVKVTQSSRYLVKRTGEKVFLECVQDMDHENMFWYRQDPGLGLRLIYFSYDVKMKEKGDIPEGYSVSREKKERFSLILESASTNQTSMYLCASRVRAGGAGELFFGEGSRLTVL.

J is TRBJ2-3 and V is TRBV5-1; D gene ambiguous. The CDR3 runs to 16 residues. Germline-derived CDR1 and CDR2 are SGHRS and YFSETQ. V dropped 0 bases and J dropped 1 base, with 12 bases sitting between them. CDR3: CASSLAVTAGTDTQYF. CDR3 DNA: TGCGCCAGCAGCTTGGCCGTCACAGCCGGCACAGATACGCAGTATTTT.

The V gene is TRBV5-1, the J gene TRBJ2-7, with a tentative D call TRBD1 (6 bases). The length of the CDR3 is 15 residues. From germline, CDR1 is SGHRS and CDR2 YFSETQ. Trimming removed 6 bases from V and 4 bases from J, with 20 bases in between. The CDR3 loop is CASTLLQGSVYEQYF. In DNA, the CDR3 is TGCGCCAGCACCCTCCTACAGGGTTCCGTGTACGAGCAGTACTTC.

The chain couples TRBV7-8 to TRBJ2-5; TRBD2 matches 12 bases. The germline V gene has CDR1 SGHVS and CDR2 FQNEAQ. V shed 5 bases and J 5 bases; nucleotides not matched to a gene: 6. The CDR3 is made up of 15 amino acids. CDR3 residues: CASSKGLAGKETQYF. The CDR3 DNA is TGTGCCAGCAGCAAAGGACTAGCGGGAAAGGAGACCCAGTACTTC.

The rearrangement links TRBV5-1 to TRBJ2-7, with 8 bases fitting TRBD2. The CDR3 length is 18 residues. V shed 0 bases and J 0 bases; nucleotides not matched to a gene: 11. The germline gives CDR1 SGHRS, CDR2 YFSETQ. As DNA, the CDR3 is TGCGCCAGCAGCTTGGCCTCCCCACTAGCGGCTGGCTCCTACGAGCAGTACTTC. Translating gives CASSLASPLAAGSYEQYF.

V and J are TRBV7-9 and TRBJ2-5, with 9 bases aligning to TRBD2. The germline V gene has CDR1 SEHNR and CDR2 FQNEAQ (reference sequence). V dropped 7 bases and J dropped 5; count of bases not matched to a gene: 14. The CDR3 totals 16 residues. The CDR3 nucleotides are TGTGCCAGCATCGTTAGCGGGAGTTCAGCTAGGGAGACCCAGTACTTC. It codes for CASIVSGSSARETQYF.

The chain has TRBV27 and TRBJ2-2; D is unclear. Germline values: CDR1 MNHEY, CDR2 SMNVEV (reference sequence). With 2 bases removed from V and 0 bases from J, the gap between germline ends came to 7 bases. This CDR3 is built from 15 residues. This chain's CDR3 is CASSLARSNTGELFF. The CDR3, as DNA: TGTGCCAGCAGTTTAGCGCGCTCGAACACCGGGGAGCTGTTTTTT.

This chain joins TRBV7-9 and TRBJ2-7; tentative D call: TRBD2 (5 bases). CDR1 and CDR2 from the germline V gene are SEHNR and FQNEAQ (reference sequence). Trimming removed 3 bases at V and 6 bases at J, with 15 bases between. CDR3 length: 14 residues. In DNA, the CDR3 is TGTGCCAGCAGCTTCTCGGGGATCGAGGCCGAGCAGTACTTC. Protein sequence: CASSFSGIEAEQYF.

The chain has TRBV5-1 and TRBJ2-3, with TRBD2 identical over 11 bases. The CDR3 sequence is 18 residues long. Trimming cost V 2 bases and J 2 bases; bases outside gene matches: 10. The V gene's germline CDR1 is SGHRS and CDR2 YFSETQ. In DNA, the CDR3 is TGCGCCAGCAGCTTTGATCGGCGTAGCGGGAGGGTCACAGATACGCAGTATTTT. Amino acid sequence: CASSFDRRSGRVTDTQYF.

V usage is TRBV5-1 and J usage is TRBJ2-5, with no clear D. CDR1 is SGHRS and CDR2 is YFSETQ in the germline V gene. This CDR3 region has 15 residues. Deletions cut 2 bases from V and 1 base from J, with 12 bases between. The CDR3 loop reads CASSLRAPFQETQYF. DNA of the CDR3: TGCGCCAGCAGCTTACGGGCTCCATTCCAAGAGACCCAGTACTTC.

The genes are TRBV4-3 and TRBJ1-5; the D is unclear. The CDR3 is made up of 13 amino acids. Germline CDR1 reads LGHNA; CDR2 reads YSLEER. V dropped 1 base and J dropped 6 bases, with 7 bases sitting between them. The CDR3 DNA reads as TGCGCCAGCAGCCAAGTTGAGGGTCAGCCCCAGCATTTT. Translated: CASSQVEGQPQHF.

The J gene is TRBJ2-7, the V gene TRBV28; 10 bases are shared with TRBD1. The V gene's germline CDR1 is MDHEN and CDR2 SYDVKM. J lost 3 bases, V lost 6 bases, and 11 bases had no gene match. This CDR3 region has 16 residues. CDR3 loop: CASRGDGTGDGYEQYF. The CDR3 DNA reads as TGTGCCAGCAGGGGGGACGGGACAGGGGACGGCTACGAGCAGTACTTC.

CDR3 sequence reads: CASSSPGGLLSTDTQYF. For the CDR3, the DNA is TGTGCCAGCAGCTCCCCTGGAGGGTTACTTAGCACAGATACGCAGTATTTT. V gene TRBV11-1 combines with J gene TRBJ2-3; D possibly corresponds to TRBD2 (6 bases). With 4 bases removed from V and 0 bases from J, the gap between germline ends came to 17 bases. From germline, CDR1 is SGHAT and CDR2 FQDESV (reference sequence). This CDR3 is 17 amino acids long.

The J gene is TRBJ2-3, the V gene TRBV2, with D perhaps assigned TRBD1 or TRBD2 (5 bases each). The germline V gene encodes CDR1 SNHLY and CDR2 FYNNEI. Trimming took off 7 bases at V and 5 bases at J, with 13 bases between the two ends. The CDR3 is 13 residues long. Here the CDR3 reads CASKQGGGDTQYF. The CDR3 DNA reads TGTGCCAGCAAGCAGGGTGGAGGAGATACGCAGTATTTT.

The chain links TRBV18 to TRBJ2-3, with a tentative D call TRBD2 (6 bases). Germline assignment: CDR1 KGHSH and CDR2 LQKENI. The CDR3 runs to 14 residues. V was pared by 2 bases and J by 6 bases, with 12 bases between. The CDR3 DNA follows: TGTGCCAGCTCACCATCCCAGGCGGGGGATACGCAGTATTTT. This translates into CASSPSQAGDTQYF.